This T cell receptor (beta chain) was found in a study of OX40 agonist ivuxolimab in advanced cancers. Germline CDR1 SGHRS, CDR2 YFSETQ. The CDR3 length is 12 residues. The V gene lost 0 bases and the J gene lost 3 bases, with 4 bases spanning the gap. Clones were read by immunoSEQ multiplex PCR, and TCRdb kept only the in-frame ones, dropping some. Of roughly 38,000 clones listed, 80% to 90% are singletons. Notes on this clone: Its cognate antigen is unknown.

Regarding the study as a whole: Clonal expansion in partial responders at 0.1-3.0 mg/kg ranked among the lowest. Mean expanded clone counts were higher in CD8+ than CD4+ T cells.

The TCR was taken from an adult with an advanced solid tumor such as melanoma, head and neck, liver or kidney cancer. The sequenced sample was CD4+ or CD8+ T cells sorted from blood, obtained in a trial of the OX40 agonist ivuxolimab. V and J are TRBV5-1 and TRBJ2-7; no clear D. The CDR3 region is CASSLGLYEQYF. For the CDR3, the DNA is TGCGCCAGCAGCTTGGGTCTCTACGAGCAGTACTTC.